Here is one T cell receptor (beta chain) with its context. Its specific antigen is unknown. There are no base qualities to consult, and no much larger clone falls within one base. These data originate in a study of blood T cell repertoires in COVID-19 (TCRdb year 2020). Broadly, across the study: The collaborator samples originated in the United States, Italy and Spain and spanned the acute and convalescent phases of COVID-19. The repertoires were released in a freely available public database meant as a resource for research on the immune response to SARS-CoV-2. Where available, HLA class I and class II types were obtained from metadata supplied by the sample provider rather than from assay-based typing. The samples were drawn from the first 160 participants of the ongoing ImmuneRACE study and from 1,200 or so subjects provided by 6 global collaborators. The material from the prospective study consisted of cDNA or gDNA derived from T cells, B-cell-depleted T cells, or PBMCs. Subjects who had been exposed to COVID-19, were actively infected with it, or had recovered from it provided the deeply sampled blood TCRbeta repertoires that made up the dataset. A de-identified subject ID, COVID-19 status, age in years and sex were almost always included in the sample metadata. What the authors observed across the whole study: The amount of clinical and demographic metadata varied by source and participant and was provided uncurated.

Each collaborating institution followed its own protocols to collect whole blood in K2EDTA tubes. For TCRbeta analysis, collaborators shipped samples as frozen whole blood, isolated PBMCs, or DNA extracted from either of those sample types. TCRbeta CDR3 regions were amplified from genomic DNA by means of the immunoSEQ Assay, a bias-controlled multiplex PCR. Under the source paper's analysis protocol: The number of nucleated cells in each sample was estimated from the amplification of reference gene primers within the assay. To quantify the absolute abundance of each unique TCRbeta CDR3 rearrangement, sequence reads were collapsed and filtered. For each sample, productive Simpson clonality was calculated as the square root of Simpson's diversity index over productive rearrangements. TCRdb took over this immuneACCESS table, retaining in-frame rearrangements with V and J assigned. Such tables are incomplete; in checked studies, under half of the missing clones stem from an unresolved V gene, and the remainder is unexplained. D and trimming were read from the DNA, whereas the V and J calls and clone size are those reported in that table. The table for this sample lists 130,000 to 150,000 clones; roughly 80% of them were counted only once. Of the sample, around 6.8% is held by the ten largest clones.

The sequence came from a human donor in a cohort sampled during active COVID-19. Sequencing input: peripheral blood.

The CDR3 reads as follows: CASSDFSGGARDTQYF. The sequenced DNA is TGTGCCAGCAGTGACTTTAGCGGGGGGGCCCGAGATACGCAGTATTTT. In this chain, TRBV6-1 is recombined with TRBJ2-3; 11 bases in between match TRBD2. The germline V gene supplies CDR1 MNHNS and CDR2 SASEGT. Inclusive of the bounding cysteine and phenylalanine, the CDR3 is 16 residues long. Only the CDR3 region is kept as DNA, spanning 48 bases read in frame from base 1. From V the trimming removes 3 bases and from J it removes 5 bases, while the gene matches leave 7 bases of the junction unaccounted for.